This entry concerns a single T cell receptor (beta chain). Data came from immunoSEQ multiplex PCR; TCRdb stores just in-frame clones and leaves some out. The sample holds fewer than 200,000 clones, roughly four fifths seen once. Germline-derived CDR1 and CDR2 are SQVTM and ANQGSEA. The V gene end was trimmed by 6 bases and the J gene end by 6 bases; junction bases not matched to a gene: 8. This CDR3 contains 14 residues. Cohorts were assigned according to the clinical history that participants reported. These data come from a study of blood T cell repertoires in COVID-19. Turning to the study itself: Researchers got acute and convalescent COVID-19 samples from the United States, Italy and Spain.

V and J are TRBV29-1 and TRBJ2-1, with 10 bases lining up with TRBD2. This clonotype was obtained from a man aged 45-65 years who had recovered from COVID-19. Sequences were obtained from PBMCs or T cells enriched from blood (not recorded which). The CDR3 loop is CSVRWLAGANEQFF. As DNA, the CDR3 is TGCAGCGTGAGGTGGCTAGCGGGGGCCAATGAGCAGTTCTTC.